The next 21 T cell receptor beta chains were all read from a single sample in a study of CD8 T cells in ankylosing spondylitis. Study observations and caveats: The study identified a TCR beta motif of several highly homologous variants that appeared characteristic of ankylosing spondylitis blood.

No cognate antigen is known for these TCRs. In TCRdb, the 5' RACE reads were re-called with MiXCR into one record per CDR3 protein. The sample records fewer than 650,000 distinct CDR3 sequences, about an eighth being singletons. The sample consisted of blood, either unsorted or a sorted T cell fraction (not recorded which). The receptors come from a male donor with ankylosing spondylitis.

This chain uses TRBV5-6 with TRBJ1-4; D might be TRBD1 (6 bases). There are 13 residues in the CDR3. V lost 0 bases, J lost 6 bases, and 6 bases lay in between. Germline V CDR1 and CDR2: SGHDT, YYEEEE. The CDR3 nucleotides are TGTGCCAGCAGCTTGGGACAGGATGAAAAACTGTTTTTT. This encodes CASSLGQDEKLFF.

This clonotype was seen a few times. The CDR3: CSAGTSGSDEQFF. The CDR3 DNA sequence: TGCAGCGCCGGGACTAGCGGGAGTGATGAGCAGTTCTTC. The chain uses TRBV29-1 and TRBJ2-1; 14 bases map to TRBD2. CDR1 is SQVTM and CDR2 is ANQGSEA in the germline V gene. This CDR3 is built from 13 residues. With 7 bases clipped from V and 8 bases from J, the junction kept 4 bases outside the gene matches.

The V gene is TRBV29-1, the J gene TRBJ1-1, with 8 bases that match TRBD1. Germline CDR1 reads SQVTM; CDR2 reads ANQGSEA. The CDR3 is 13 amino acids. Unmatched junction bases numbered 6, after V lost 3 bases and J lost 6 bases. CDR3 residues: CSVERDRSAEAFF. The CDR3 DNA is TGCAGCGTTGAGAGGGACAGGTCTGCTGAAGCTTTCTTT. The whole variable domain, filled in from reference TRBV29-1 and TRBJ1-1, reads SAVISQKPSRDICQRGTSLTIQCQVDSQVTMMFWYRQQPGQSLTLIATANQGSEATYESGFVIDKFPISRPNLTFSTLTVSNMSPEDSSIYLCSVERDRSAEAFFGQGTRLTVV.

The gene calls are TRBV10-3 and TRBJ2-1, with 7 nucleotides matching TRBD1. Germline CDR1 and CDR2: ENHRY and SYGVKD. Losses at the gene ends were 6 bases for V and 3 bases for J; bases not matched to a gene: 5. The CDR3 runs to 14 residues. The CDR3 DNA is TGTGCCATCAGCGCCGACAGGGTCTACAATGAGCAGTTCTTC. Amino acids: CAISADRVYNEQFF.

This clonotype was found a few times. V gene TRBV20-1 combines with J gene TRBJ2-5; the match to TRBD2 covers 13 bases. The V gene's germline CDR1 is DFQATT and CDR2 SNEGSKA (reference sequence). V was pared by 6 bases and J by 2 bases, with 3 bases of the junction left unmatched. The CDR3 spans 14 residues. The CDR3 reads CSAGTSGVQETQYF. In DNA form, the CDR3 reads TGCAGTGCGGGGACTAGCGGGGTACAAGAGACCCAGTACTTC.

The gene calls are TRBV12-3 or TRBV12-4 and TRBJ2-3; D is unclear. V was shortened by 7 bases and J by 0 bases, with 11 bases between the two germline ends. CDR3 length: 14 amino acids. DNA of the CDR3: TGTGCCAGCACCTTCGCACAGAGCACAGATACGCAGTATTTT. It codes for CASTFAQSTDTQYF.

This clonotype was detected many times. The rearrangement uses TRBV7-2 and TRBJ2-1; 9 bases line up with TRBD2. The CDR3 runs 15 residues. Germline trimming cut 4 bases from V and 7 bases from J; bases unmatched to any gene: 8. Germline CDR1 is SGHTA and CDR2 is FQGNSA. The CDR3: CASSSSSGAMNEQFF. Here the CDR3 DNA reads TGTGCCAGCAGCTCCTCTAGCGGGGCGATGAATGAGCAGTTCTTC.

Here the CDR3 reads CSARDMGLAGGDYEQYF. CDR3 bases: TGCAGTGCTAGAGATATGGGACTAGCGGGAGGGGACTACGAGCAGTACTTC. V is TRBV20-1 and J is TRBJ2-7; 16 bases map to TRBD2. The V segment lost 0 bases and the J segment 3 bases; nucleotides outside the gene matches: 5. In germline, CDR1 is DFQATT, CDR2 SNEGSKA (reference sequence). The CDR3 runs 17 residues.

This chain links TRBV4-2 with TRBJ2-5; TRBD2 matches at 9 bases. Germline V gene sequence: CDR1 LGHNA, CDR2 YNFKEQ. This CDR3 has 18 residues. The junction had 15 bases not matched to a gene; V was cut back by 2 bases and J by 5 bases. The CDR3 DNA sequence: TGTGCCAGCAGCCAACGGACTTCCCCGCTAGCGGGAAGGGAGACCCAGTACTTC. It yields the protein CASSQRTSPLAGRETQYF.

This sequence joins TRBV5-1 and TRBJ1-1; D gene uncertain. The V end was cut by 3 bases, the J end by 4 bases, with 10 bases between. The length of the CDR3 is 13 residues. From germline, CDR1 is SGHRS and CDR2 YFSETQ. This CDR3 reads CASSSMNPTEAFF. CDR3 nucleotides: TGCGCCAGCAGCTCAATGAATCCCACTGAAGCTTTCTTT.

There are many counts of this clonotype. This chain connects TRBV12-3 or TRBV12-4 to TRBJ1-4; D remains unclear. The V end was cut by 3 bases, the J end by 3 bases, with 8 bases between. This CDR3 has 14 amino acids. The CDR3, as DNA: TGTGCCAGCAGTTTCGGGAGTTCTAATGAAAAACTGTTTTTT. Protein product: CASSFGSSNEKLFF.

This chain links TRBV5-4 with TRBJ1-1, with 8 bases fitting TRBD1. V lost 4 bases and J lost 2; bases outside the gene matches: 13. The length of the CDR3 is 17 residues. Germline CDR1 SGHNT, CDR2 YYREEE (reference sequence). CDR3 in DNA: TGTGCCAGCAGCCCAGCACAGGGGGGATACGGAAACACTGAAGCTTTCTTT. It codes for CASSPAQGGYGNTEAFF.

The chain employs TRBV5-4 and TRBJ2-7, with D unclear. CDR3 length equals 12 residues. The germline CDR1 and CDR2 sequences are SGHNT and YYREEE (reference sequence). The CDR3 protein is CENPRVSYEQYV. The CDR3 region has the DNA TGTGAAAACCCCCGGGTTTCATACGAGCAGTACGTC.

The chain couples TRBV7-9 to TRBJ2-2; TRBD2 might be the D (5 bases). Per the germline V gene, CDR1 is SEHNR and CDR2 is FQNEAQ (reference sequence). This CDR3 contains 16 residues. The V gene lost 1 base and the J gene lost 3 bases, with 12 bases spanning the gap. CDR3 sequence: CASSLVGGRYTGELFF. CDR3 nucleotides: TGTGCCAGCAGCTTAGTAGGCGGGCGGTACACCGGGGAGCTGTTTTTT. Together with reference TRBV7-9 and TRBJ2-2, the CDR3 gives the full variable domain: DTGVSQNPRHKITKRGQNVTFRCDPISEHNRLYWYRQTLGQGPEFLTYFQNEAQLEKSRLLSDRFSAERPKGSFSTLEIQRTEQGDSAMYLCASSLVGGRYTGELFFGEGSRLTVL.

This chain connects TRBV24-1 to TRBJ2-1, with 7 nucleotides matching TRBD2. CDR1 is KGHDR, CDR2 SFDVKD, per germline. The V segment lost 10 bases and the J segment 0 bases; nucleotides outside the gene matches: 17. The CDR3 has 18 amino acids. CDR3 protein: CATGPEGGGGSSYNEQFF. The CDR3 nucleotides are TGTGCCACGGGGCCCGAGGGTGGCGGCGGGAGCTCCTACAATGAGCAGTTCTTC.

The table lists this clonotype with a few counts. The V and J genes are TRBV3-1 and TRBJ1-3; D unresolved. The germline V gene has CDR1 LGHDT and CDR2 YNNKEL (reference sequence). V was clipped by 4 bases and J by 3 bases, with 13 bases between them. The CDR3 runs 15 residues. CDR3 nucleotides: TGTGCCAGCAGCCCCTCGTCACAATTTGGAAACACCATATATTTT. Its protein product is CASSPSSQFGNTIYF.

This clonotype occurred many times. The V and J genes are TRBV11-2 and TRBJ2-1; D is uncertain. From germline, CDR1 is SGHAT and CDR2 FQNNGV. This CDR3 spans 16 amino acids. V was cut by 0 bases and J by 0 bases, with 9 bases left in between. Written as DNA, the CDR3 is TGTGCCAGCAGCTTAGATGGGGAATACTCCTACAATGAGCAGTTCTTC. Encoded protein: CASSLDGEYSYNEQFF.

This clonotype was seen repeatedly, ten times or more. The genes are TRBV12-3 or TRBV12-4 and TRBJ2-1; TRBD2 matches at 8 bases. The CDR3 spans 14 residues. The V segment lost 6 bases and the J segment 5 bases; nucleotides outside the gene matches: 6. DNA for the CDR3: TGTGCCAGCAGCCCGGGACTAGTGAACAATGAGCAGTTCTTC. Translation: CASSPGLVNNEQFF.

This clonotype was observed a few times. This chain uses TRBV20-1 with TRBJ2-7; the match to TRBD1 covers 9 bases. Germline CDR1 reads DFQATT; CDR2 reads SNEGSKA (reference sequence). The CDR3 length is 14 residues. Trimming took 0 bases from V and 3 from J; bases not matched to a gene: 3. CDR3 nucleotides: TGCAGTGCTAGAGAAGACAGGGGGTTCTACGAGCAGTACTTC. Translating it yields CSAREDRGFYEQYF.

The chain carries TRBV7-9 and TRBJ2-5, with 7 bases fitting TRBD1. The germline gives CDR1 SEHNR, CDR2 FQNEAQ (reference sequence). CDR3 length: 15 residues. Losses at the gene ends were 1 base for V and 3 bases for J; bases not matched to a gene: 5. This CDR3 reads CASSLGTGFKETQYF. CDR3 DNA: TGTGCCAGCAGCTTAGGGACAGGTTTCAAAGAGACCCAGTACTTC.

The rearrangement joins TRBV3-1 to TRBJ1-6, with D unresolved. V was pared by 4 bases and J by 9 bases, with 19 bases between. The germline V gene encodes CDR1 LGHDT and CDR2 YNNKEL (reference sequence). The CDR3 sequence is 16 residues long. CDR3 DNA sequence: TGTGCCAGCAGCCCCACCGACATTTCTGGAGCTTCACCCCTCCACTTT. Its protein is CASSPTDISGASPLHF.